This TCR beta chain was found in a study of read filtering for tumor transcriptome and immune sequencing. Turning to the study itself: About 8 patients were R-ISS I, approximately 15 were R-ISS II, six or seven were R-ISS III. TCR-mapped reads were about 3.5 to 10.27 million with IR-seq versus roughly 80 to 1,300 with RNA-seq.

This clonotype was observed at least ten times. The CDR3 length is 16 residues. V shed 2 bases and J shed 4 bases, with 18 bases lying between them. The germline CDR1 and CDR2 sequences are MDHEN and SYDVKM. Molecular barcoded adaptors covering alpha/delta and beta/gamma chains were used on about 0.4 ug RNA. TCRdb passed the reads through MiXCR, listing each CDR3 protein once. The sample lists 40,000 or so distinct CDR3 sequences, approximately 14% occurring once. The chain has TRBV28 and TRBJ2-7, with D hard to call. The receptor comes from a donor at least 40 years old with multiple myeloma. The sample taken for sequencing was a population of CD138-negative cells sorted from bone marrow. The CDR3 is CASSLIGGRTPYEQYF. The CDR3 DNA reads TGTGCCAGCAGTTTAATTGGCGGCCGTACGCCATACGAGCAGTACTTC.